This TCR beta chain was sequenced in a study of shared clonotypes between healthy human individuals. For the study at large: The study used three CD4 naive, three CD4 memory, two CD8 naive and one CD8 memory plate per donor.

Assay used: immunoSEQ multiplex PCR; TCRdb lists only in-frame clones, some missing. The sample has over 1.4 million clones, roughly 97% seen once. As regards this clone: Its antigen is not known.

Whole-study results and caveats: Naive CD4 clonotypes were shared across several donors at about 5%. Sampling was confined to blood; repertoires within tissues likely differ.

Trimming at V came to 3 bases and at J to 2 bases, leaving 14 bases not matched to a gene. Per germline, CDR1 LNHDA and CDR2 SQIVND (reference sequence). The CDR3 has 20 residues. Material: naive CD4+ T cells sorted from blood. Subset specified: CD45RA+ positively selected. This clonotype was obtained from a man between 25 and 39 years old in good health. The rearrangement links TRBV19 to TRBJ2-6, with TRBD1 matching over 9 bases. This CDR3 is CASSMDHSGQGVPGANVLTF. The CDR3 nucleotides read TGTGCCAGTAGTATGGATCATTCGGGACAGGGTGTACCTGGGGCCAACGTCCTGACTTTC. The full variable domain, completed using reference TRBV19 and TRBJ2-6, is DGGITQSPKYLFRKEGQNVTLSCEQNLNHDAMYWYRQDPGQGLRLIYYSQIVNDFQKGDIAEGYSVSREKKESFPLTVTSAQKNPTAFYLCASSMDHSGQGVPGANVLTFGAGSRLTVL.